What follows describes a single T cell receptor beta chain. Here immunoSEQ multiplex PCR was the method, and the copy in TCRdb shows in-frame clones only, minus some. The sample lists tens of thousands of clones, 95% to 98% occurring once. This record belongs to a study of technical replicates of blood from a handful of donors. Per the germline V gene, CDR1 is SGHTA and CDR2 is FQGNSA. Deletions cut 2 bases from V and 4 bases from J, with 12 bases between. This CDR3 has 15 residues. The clonotype was recovered from a human donor in good health. The rearrangement links TRBV7-2 to TRBJ2-1; D is uncertain. Sequenced: T cells isolated from PBMCs. The CDR3 sequence: CASSLLIGFYNEQFF. The CDR3 DNA reads TGTGCCAGCAGCTTATTGATCGGGTTTTACAATGAGCAGTTCTTC.